The entry below describes one TCR beta chain. The source of the sample is a study of shared clonotypes between healthy human individuals. V dropped 3 bases and J dropped 8 bases, with 8 bases sitting between them. Germline CDR1 is LNHDA and CDR2 is SQIVND (reference sequence). The CDR3 contains 12 residues. Only CD45RO-negative cells positively selected for CCR7 counted as naive CD8 cells, so terminally differentiated effector memory CD45RA+ cells were excluded. The table came from immunoSEQ multiplex PCR; TCRdb's copy has only in-frame clones and leaves some out. The table includes around 2,100,000 clones, about 95% detected once.

The TCR sequence derives from a man between 18 and 35 years old in good health. The chain joins TRBV19 to TRBJ2-1, with a tentative D call TRBD2 (5 bases). Sequencing was done on a sample of naive CD8+ T cells sorted from blood. CDR3 sequence: CASSILAYEQFF. CDR3 DNA: TGTGCCAGTAGTATCCTAGCTTATGAGCAGTTCTTC.